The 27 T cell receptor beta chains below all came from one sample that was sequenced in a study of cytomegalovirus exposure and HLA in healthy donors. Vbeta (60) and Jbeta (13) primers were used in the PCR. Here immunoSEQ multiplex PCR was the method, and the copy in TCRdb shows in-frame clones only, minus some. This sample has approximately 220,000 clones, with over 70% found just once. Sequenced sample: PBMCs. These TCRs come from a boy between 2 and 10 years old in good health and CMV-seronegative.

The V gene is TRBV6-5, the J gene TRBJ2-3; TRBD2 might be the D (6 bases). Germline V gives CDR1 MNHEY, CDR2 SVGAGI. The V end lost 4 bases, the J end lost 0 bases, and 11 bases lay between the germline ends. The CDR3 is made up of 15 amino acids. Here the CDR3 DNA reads TGTGCCAGCAGTTTACCTAGCGCGAGCACAGATACGCAGTATTTT. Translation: CASSLPSASTDTQYF.

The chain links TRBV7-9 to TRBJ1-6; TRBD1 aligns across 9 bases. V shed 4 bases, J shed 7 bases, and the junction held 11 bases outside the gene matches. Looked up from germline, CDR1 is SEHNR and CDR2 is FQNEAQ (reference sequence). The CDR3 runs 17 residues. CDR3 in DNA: TGTGCCAGCAGCTCCCTGGGACAGGGTACGAAAAATTCACCCCTCCACTTT. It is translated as CASSSLGQGTKNSPLHF.

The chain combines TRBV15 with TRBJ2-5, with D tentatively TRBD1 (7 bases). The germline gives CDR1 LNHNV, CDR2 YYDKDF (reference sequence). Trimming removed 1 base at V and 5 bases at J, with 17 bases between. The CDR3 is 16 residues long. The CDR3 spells CATSRARQGGGETQYF. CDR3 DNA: TGTGCCACCAGCAGAGCCCGACAGGGTGGGGGGGAGACCCAGTACTTC.

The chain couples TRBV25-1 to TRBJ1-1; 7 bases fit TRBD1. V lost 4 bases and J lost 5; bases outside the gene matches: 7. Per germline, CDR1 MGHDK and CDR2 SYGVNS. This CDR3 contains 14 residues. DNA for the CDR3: TGTGCCAGCAGTGTTTACAGGGGCTTAACTGAAGCTTTCTTT. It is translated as CASSVYRGLTEAFF. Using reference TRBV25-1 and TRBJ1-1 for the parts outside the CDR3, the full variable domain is EADIYQTPRYLVIGTGKKITLECSQTMGHDKMYWYQQDPGMELHLIHYSYGVNSTEKGDLSSESTVSRIRTEHFPLTLESARPSHTSQYLCASSVYRGLTEAFFGQGTRLTVV.

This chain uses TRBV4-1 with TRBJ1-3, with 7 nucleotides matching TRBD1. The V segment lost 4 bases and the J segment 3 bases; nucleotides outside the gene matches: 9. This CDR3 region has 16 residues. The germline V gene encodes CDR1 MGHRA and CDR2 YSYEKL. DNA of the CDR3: TGCGCCAGCAGCCGTACAGGGGATGGAGGTGGAAACACCATATATTTT. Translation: CASSRTGDGGGNTIYF.

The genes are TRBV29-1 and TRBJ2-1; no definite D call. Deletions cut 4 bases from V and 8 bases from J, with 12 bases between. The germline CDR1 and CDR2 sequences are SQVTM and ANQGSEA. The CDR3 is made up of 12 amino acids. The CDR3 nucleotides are TGCAGCGTTGCTGGGTCAGGCTATGAGCAGTTCTTC. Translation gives CSVAGSGYEQFF.

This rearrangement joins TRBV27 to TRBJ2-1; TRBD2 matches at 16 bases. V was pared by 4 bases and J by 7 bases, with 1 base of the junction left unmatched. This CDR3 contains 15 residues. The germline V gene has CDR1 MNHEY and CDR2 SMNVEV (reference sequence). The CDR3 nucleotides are TGTGCCAGCAGTTCGGGACTAGCGGGGGGGAATGAGCAGTTCTTC. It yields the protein CASSSGLAGGNEQFF.

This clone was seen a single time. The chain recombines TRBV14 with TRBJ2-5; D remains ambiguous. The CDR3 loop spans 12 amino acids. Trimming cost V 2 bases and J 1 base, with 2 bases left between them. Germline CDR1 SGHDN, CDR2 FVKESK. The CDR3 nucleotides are TGTGCCAGCAGCCAACTCCAAGAGACCCAGTACTTC. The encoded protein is CASSQLQETQYF.

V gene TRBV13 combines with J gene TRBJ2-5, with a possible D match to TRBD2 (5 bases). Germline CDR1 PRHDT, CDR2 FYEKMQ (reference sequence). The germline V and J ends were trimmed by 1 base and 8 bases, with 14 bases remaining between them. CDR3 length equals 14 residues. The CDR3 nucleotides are TGTGCCAGCAGCTTAGAGGGTCTCCCGGGAACCCAGTACTTC. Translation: CASSLEGLPGTQYF.

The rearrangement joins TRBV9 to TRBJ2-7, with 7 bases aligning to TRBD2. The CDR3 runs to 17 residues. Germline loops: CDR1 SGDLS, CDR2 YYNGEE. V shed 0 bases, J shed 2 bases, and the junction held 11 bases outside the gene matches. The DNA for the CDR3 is TGTGCCAGCAGCGTAGCTAGCCCGACGGGAGGAGCCTACGAGCAGTACTTC. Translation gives CASSVASPTGGAYEQYF.

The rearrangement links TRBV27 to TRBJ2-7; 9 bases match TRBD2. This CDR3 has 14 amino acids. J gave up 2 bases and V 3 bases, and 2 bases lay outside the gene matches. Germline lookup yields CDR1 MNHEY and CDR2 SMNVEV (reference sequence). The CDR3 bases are TGTGCCAGCAGTTTGACTAGCGGCCCCTACGAGCAGTACTTC. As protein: CASSLTSGPYEQYF.

CDR3 residues: CASSLGGGVEQYF. CDR3 DNA sequence: TGTGCCAGCAGCCTCGGTGGGGGGGTCGAGCAGTACTTC. V and J are TRBV7-9 and TRBJ2-7; 7 bases line up with TRBD2. Germline loops: CDR1 SEHNR, CDR2 FQNEAQ (reference sequence). Trimming cost V 5 bases and J 6 bases; bases outside gene matches: 7. The CDR3 is made up of 13 amino acids.

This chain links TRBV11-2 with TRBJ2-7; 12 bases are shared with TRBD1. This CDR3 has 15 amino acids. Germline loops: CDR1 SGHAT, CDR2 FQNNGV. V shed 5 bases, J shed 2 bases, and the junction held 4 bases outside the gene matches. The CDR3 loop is CASSTGTGGPYEQYF. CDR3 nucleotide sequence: TGTGCCAGCAGCACCGGGACAGGGGGCCCCTACGAGCAGTACTTC.

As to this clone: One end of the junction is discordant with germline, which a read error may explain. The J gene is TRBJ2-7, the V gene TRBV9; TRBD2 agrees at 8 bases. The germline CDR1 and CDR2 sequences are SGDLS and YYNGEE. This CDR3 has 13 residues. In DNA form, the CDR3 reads TGTGCCAGCAGCGTAGATCCAGCGGGAGCTTCGCACTTC. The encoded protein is CASSVDPAGASHF.

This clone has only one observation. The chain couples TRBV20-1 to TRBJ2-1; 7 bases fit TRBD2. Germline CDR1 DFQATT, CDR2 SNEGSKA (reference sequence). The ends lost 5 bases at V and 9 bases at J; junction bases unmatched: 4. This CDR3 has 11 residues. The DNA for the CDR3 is TGCAGTGCTTCCGGGACTACTGAGCAGTTCTTC. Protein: CSASGTTEQFF.

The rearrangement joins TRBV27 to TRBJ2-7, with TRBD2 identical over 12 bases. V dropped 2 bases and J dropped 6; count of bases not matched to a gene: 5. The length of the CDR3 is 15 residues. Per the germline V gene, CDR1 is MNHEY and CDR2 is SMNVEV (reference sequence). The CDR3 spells CASSLRLAGAGEQYF. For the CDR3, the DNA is TGTGCCAGCAGTTTACGACTAGCGGGGGCTGGCGAGCAGTACTTC.

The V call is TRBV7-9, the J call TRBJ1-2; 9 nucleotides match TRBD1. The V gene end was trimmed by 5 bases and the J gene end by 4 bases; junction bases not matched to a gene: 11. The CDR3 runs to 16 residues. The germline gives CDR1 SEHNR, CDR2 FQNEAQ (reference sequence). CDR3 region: CASSPGKGQGSYGYTF. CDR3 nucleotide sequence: TGTGCCAGCAGCCCCGGTAAGGGACAGGGATCCTATGGCTACACCTTC.

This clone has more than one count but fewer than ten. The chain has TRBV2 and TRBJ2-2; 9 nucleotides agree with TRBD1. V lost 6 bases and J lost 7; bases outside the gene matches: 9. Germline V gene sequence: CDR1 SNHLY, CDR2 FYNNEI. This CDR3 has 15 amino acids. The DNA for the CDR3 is TGTGCCAGCAGGCCCCCGGGACAGGGTTACGGGGAGCTGTTTTTT. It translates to CASRPPGQGYGELFF.

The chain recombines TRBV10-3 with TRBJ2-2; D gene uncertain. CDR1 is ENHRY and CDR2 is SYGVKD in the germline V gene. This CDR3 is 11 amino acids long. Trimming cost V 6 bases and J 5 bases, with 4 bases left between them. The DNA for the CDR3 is TGTGCCATCAGCAATACCGGGGAGCTGTTTTTT. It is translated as CAISNTGELFF.

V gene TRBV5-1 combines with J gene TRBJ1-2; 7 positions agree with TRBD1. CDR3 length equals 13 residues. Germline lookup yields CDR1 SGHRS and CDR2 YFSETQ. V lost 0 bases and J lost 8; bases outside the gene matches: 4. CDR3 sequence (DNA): TGCGCCAGCAGCTTGGCCGACAGGGCAGGCTACACCTTC. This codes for CASSLADRAGYTF.

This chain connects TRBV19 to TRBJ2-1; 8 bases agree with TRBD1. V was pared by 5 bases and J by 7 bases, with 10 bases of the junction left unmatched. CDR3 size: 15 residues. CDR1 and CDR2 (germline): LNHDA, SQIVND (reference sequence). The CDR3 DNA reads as TGTGCCAGTAGTCCCCGGACAGGGATGAGGAATGAGCAGTTCTTC. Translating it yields CASSPRTGMRNEQFF.

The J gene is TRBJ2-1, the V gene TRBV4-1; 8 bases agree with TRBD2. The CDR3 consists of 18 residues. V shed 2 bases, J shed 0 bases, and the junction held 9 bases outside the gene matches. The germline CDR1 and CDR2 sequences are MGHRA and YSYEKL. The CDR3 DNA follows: TGCGCCAGCAGCCAACGATTGACTAGCGCAAGCTCCTACAATGAGCAGTTCTTC. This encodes CASSQRLTSASSYNEQFF.

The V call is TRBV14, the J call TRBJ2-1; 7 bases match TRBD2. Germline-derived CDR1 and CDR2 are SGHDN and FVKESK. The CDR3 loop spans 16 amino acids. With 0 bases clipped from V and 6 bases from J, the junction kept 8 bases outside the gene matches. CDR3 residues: CASSQEGGSGFNEQFF. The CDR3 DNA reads TGTGCCAGCAGCCAAGAGGGCGGGAGCGGTTTCAATGAGCAGTTCTTC.

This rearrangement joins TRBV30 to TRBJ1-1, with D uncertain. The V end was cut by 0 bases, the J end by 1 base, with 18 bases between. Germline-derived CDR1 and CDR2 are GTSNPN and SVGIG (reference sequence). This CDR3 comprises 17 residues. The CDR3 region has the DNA TGTGCCTGGAGTGTATGGAGCCCTGCGGTGAAGAACACTGAAGCTTTCTTT. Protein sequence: CAWSVWSPAVKNTEAFF.

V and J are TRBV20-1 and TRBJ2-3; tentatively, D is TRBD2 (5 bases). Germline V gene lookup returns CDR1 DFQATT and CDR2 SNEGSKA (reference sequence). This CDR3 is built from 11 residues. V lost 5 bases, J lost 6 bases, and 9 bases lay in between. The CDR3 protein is CSAHGVDTQYF. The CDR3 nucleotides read TGCAGTGCTCACGGGGTTGATACGCAGTATTTT.

CDR3 in amino acids: CASSEGLAGGRRETQYF. The CDR3 coding sequence is TGTGCCAGCAGTGAAGGGCTAGCGGGGGGGCGGCGTGAGACCCAGTACTTC. The J gene is TRBJ2-5, the V gene TRBV2; 12 bases align to TRBD2. The CDR3 consists of 17 residues. Trimming cost V 1 base and J 5 bases; bases outside gene matches: 8. CDR1 SNHLY and CDR2 FYNNEI come from the germline V gene.

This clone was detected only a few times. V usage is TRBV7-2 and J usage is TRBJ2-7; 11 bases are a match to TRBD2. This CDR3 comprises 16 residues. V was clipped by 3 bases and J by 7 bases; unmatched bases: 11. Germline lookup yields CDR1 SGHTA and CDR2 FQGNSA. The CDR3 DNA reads TGTGCCAGCAGCTTTGGGGCTAGCGGGAGGAGCCGGGAGCAGTACTTC. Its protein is CASSFGASGRSREQYF. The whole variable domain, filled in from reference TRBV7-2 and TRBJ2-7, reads GAGVSQSPSNKVTEKGKDVELRCDPISGHTALYWYRQSLGQGLEFLIYFQGNSAPDKSGLPSDRFSAERTGGSVSTLTIQRTQQEDSAVYLCASSFGASGRSREQYFGPGTRLTVT.